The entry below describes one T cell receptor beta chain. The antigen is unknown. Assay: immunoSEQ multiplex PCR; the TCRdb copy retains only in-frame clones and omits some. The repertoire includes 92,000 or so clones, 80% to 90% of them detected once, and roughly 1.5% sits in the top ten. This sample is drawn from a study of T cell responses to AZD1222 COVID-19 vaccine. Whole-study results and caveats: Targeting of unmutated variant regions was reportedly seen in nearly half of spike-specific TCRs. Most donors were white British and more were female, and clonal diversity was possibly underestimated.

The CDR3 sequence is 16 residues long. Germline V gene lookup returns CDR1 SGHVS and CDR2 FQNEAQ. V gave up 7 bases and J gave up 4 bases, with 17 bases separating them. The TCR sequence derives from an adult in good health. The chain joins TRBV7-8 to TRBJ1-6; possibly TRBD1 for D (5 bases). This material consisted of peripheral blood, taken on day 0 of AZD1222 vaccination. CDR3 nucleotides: TGTGCCAGCACCACTGGGGACGGCGTGTATAATTCACCCCTCCACTTT. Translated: CASTTGDGVYNSPLHF.